This T cell receptor (beta chain) emerged from a study of technical replicates of blood from a few donors. TCRdb's copy holds only in-frame clones and misses some; the assay was immunoSEQ multiplex PCR. The repertoire includes about 82,000 clones, about 91% of them detected once, and about 0.39% sits in the top ten. Trimming cost V 5 bases and J 5 bases, with 13 bases left between them. The CDR3 covers 14 residues. Germline loops: CDR1 SGHRS, CDR2 YFSETQ. The source of this sequence is a human donor in good health. Sequencing was done on a sample of T cells isolated from PBMCs. The chain has TRBV5-1 and TRBJ2-2; a weak D match, TRBD2 (5 bases). This CDR3 is CASRLDSPTGELFF. CDR3 nucleotide sequence: TGCGCCAGCAGACTGGACTCGCCAACCGGGGAGCTGTTTTTT.